This is a list of T cell receptor beta chains from one sample in a study of identical twins. TCRdb reanalysed the 5' RACE reads using MiXCR and keeps one entry per CDR3 protein. In the table there are about 280,000 distinct CDR3 sequences, approximately 8.5% of which are singletons. These data also featured in a second study, about yellow fever vaccine responses in identical twins.

The sequenced sample was memory (CD45RO+) T cells sorted from blood. These TCRs come from a woman in her late teens or twenties in good health. Each CDR3 is given with its conserved first and last residue. Each record gives: clone size, D gene, J gene, V gene, CDR3 DNA, CDR3 protein. D genes are given only for firm matches. The listing skips clone size in some rows; elsewhere it reads once, few, many or a size class.

clone_size: NA
d_call: NA
j_call: TRBJ1-1
v_call: TRBV24-1
cdr3_nt: TGTGCCACCAGTGACTCACAGACAGCGAACACTGAAGCTTTCTTT
cdr3_aa: CATSDSQTANTEAFF

clone_size: NA
d_call: NA
j_call: TRBJ2-3
v_call: TRBV10-2
cdr3_nt: TGCGCCAGCAGTGAACAGGGAACGAGGACAGATACGCAGTATTTT
cdr3_aa: CASSEQGTRTDTQYF

clone_size: NA
d_call: NA
j_call: TRBJ2-3
v_call: TRBV6-2/TRBV6-3
cdr3_nt: TGTGCCAGCAGTTACTTCACAGATACGCAGTATTTT
cdr3_aa: CASSYFTDTQYF

clone_size: NA
d_call: NA
j_call: TRBJ2-1
v_call: TRBV24-1
cdr3_nt: TGTGCCACCAGTAGGGGGTGGGGGGGGGACAATGAGCAGTTCTTC
cdr3_aa: CATSRGWGGDNEQFF

clone_size: few
d_call: TRBD2
j_call: TRBJ2-2
v_call: TRBV12-3/TRBV12-4
cdr3_nt: TGTGCCAGCAACCCGGGACTAGCGGGAGTTAGCGGCACCGGGGAGCTGTTTTTT
cdr3_aa: CASNPGLAGVSGTGELFF

clone_size: many
d_call: NA
j_call: TRBJ1-1
v_call: TRBV20-1
cdr3_nt: TGCAGTGCTAGAGAAGGGGTCACTGAAGCTTTCTTT
cdr3_aa: CSAREGVTEAFF

clone_size: few
d_call: TRBD2
j_call: TRBJ2-7
v_call: TRBV20-1
cdr3_nt: TGCAGTGCTAGAGATCACCTGGCGGGAGATTACGAGCAGTACTTC
cdr3_aa: CSARDHLAGDYEQYF

clone_size: many
d_call: TRBD2
j_call: TRBJ2-2
v_call: TRBV5-6
cdr3_nt: TGTGCCAGCAGCCATCGAATAGCGGGATTCACCGGGGAGCTGTTTTTT
cdr3_aa: CASSHRIAGFTGELFF

clone_size: few
d_call: TRBD2
j_call: TRBJ2-3
v_call: TRBV20-1
cdr3_nt: TGCAGTGCTAGAGGGGGCACTAGCGGGGGTGGCACAGATACGCAGTATTTT
cdr3_aa: CSARGGTSGGGTDTQYF

clone_size: NA
d_call: NA
j_call: TRBJ1-2
v_call: TRBV14
cdr3_nt: TGTGCCAGCAGCCAAGGGGTCGACAGGTTCATCTATGGCTACACCTTC
cdr3_aa: CASSQGVDRFIYGYTF

clone_size: few
d_call: TRBD2
j_call: TRBJ2-7
v_call: TRBV6-5
cdr3_nt: TGTGCCAGCAGTTTACCGGGACTAGCGGGGTACGAGCAGTACTTC
cdr3_aa: CASSLPGLAGYEQYF

clone_size: many
d_call: TRBD2
j_call: TRBJ2-7
v_call: TRBV2
cdr3_nt: TGTGCCAGCGTACGACTAGCGGGAGGGCCGCGAGAGCAGTACTTC
cdr3_aa: CASVRLAGGPREQYF

clone_size: many
d_call: NA
j_call: TRBJ2-1
v_call: TRBV7-2
cdr3_nt: TGTGCCAGCAGCCCCTCCAGGGACCTCCTCAATGAGCAGTTCTTC
cdr3_aa: CASSPSRDLLNEQFF

clone_size: many
d_call: NA
j_call: TRBJ1-5
v_call: TRBV6-6
cdr3_nt: TGTGCCAGCAGTTACTCGACAAATCAGCCCCAGCATTTT
cdr3_aa: CASSYSTNQPQHF

clone_size: many
d_call: NA
j_call: TRBJ2-2
v_call: TRBV5-1
cdr3_nt: TGCGCCAGCAGCACGACTCCACTGAACACCGGGGAGCTGTTTTTT
cdr3_aa: CASSTTPLNTGELFF

clone_size: NA
d_call: TRBD2
j_call: TRBJ2-5
v_call: TRBV5-1
cdr3_nt: TGCGCCAGCAAAACTAGCGGGACGGGTGCGACCCAGTACTTC
cdr3_aa: CASKTSGTGATQYF

clone_size: few
d_call: NA
j_call: TRBJ1-6
v_call: TRBV4-1
cdr3_nt: TGCGCCAGCAGCCAAGTACCCCCGGACGGGGGTGATGGACCCCTCCACTTT
cdr3_aa: CASSQVPPDGGDGPLHF

clone_size: many
d_call: NA
j_call: TRBJ2-3
v_call: TRBV15
cdr3_nt: TGTGCCACCAGCACCCTCCACCCCGGGACGGTGGGCCTAGGGACAGATACGCAGTATTTT
cdr3_aa: CATSTLHPGTVGLGTDTQYF

clone_size: many
d_call: NA
j_call: TRBJ2-5
v_call: TRBV20-1
cdr3_nt: TGCAGTGCTACTTACAGGACTTCGGAGACCCAGTACTTC
cdr3_aa: CSATYRTSETQYF

clone_size: NA
d_call: TRBD2
j_call: TRBJ2-3
v_call: TRBV5-4
cdr3_nt: TGTGCCAGCAGCTCCAGACTAGCGCATAGCACAGATACGCAGTATTTT
cdr3_aa: CASSSRLAHSTDTQYF

clone_size: NA
d_call: NA
j_call: TRBJ2-2
v_call: TRBV7-7
cdr3_nt: TGTGCCAGCAGCTTAGCGCTAACATCAGTCGGGACCGGGGAGCTGTTTTTT
cdr3_aa: CASSLALTSVGTGELFF

clone_size: once
d_call: TRBD1
j_call: TRBJ1-2
v_call: TRBV6-1
cdr3_nt: TGTGCCAGCAGGCGGGACAGGACTAACTATGGCTACACCTTC
cdr3_aa: CASRRDRTNYGYTF

clone_size: many
d_call: NA
j_call: TRBJ2-2
v_call: TRBV29-1
cdr3_nt: TGCAGCGTCCAGACAGATTCGAACACCGGGGAGCTGTTTTTT
cdr3_aa: CSVQTDSNTGELFF

clone_size: NA
d_call: TRBD2
j_call: TRBJ2-3
v_call: TRBV2
cdr3_nt: TGTGCCAGCATTGCCGGGGGGGGCCAGTCAGATACGCAGTATTTT
cdr3_aa: CASIAGGGQSDTQYF

clone_size: few
d_call: NA
j_call: TRBJ1-2
v_call: TRBV27
cdr3_nt: TGTGCCAGCAGCCCTCGGGAGGGTAGATATGGCTACACCTTC
cdr3_aa: CASSPREGRYGYTF

clone_size: many
d_call: TRBD2
j_call: TRBJ2-7
v_call: TRBV29-1
cdr3_nt: TGCAGCGTTCGGACTAGCGGGAACGAGCAGTACTTC
cdr3_aa: CSVRTSGNEQYF

clone_size: many
d_call: NA
j_call: TRBJ1-1
v_call: TRBV24-1
cdr3_nt: TGTGCCACCCCGGACAAGGTGAACACTGAAGCTTTCTTT
cdr3_aa: CATPDKVNTEAFF

clone_size: many
d_call: NA
j_call: TRBJ2-1
v_call: TRBV5-1
cdr3_nt: TGCGCCAGCAGCTGGGGGACTGTTGGGTCCAATGAGCAGTTCTTC
cdr3_aa: CASSWGTVGSNEQFF

clone_size: NA
d_call: NA
j_call: TRBJ2-1
v_call: TRBV11-2
cdr3_nt: TGTGCCAGCAGCTTAGCAGGGTACATATACAATGAGCAGTTCTTC
cdr3_aa: CASSLAGYIYNEQFF

clone_size: NA
d_call: TRBD1
j_call: TRBJ2-2
v_call: TRBV5-1
cdr3_nt: TGCGCCAGCAGCTCACAGGGGGCCCCCGGGGAGCTGTTTTTT
cdr3_aa: CASSSQGAPGELFF

clone_size: NA
d_call: NA
j_call: TRBJ1-1
v_call: TRBV6-4
cdr3_nt: TGTGCCAGCAGTGGAATGGGCAGGGCTAACACTGAAGCTTTCTTT
cdr3_aa: CASSGMGRANTEAFF

clone_size: NA
d_call: TRBD2
j_call: TRBJ2-5
v_call: TRBV7-8
cdr3_nt: TGTGCCAGCAGCTTAGGTATTAGCGGGAGCCAAGAGACCCAGTACTTC
cdr3_aa: CASSLGISGSQETQYF